The rows below give T cell receptor beta chains drawn from one sample of a study of beta chain features in type 1 diabetes. Measured with immunoSEQ multiplex PCR; TCRdb has only the in-frame clones, and not every one. The sample includes a few hundred thousand clones, about 20% of them seen just once. The specimen sequenced was naive CD4+ T cells from blood. The origin of the receptors is a woman in her late teens or twenties in good health. CDR3s include the opening cysteine and the closing phenylalanine or tryptophan. Fields, in order: clone size, V gene, J gene, D gene, CDR3 protein, CDR3 DNA. D genes are given only for firm matches. Clone sizes are given selectively: once, few, many, or a class where the clone is expanded.

>.|TRBV30|TRBJ1-5|.
CAWSERGPSNQPQHF
TGTGCCTGGAGTGAGAGAGGCCCAAGCAATCAGCCCCAGCATTTT
>.|TRBV9|TRBJ1-5|.
CASSAGVTGQPQHF
TGTGCCAGCAGCGCAGGGGTTACAGGGCAGCCCCAGCATTTT
>.|TRBV4-1|TRBJ2-2|.
CASSHAQGNGELFF
TGCGCCAGCAGCCATGCACAGGGAAACGGGGAGCTGTTTTTT
>few|TRBV9|TRBJ2-5|TRBD1
CASSALGQGWETQYF
TGTGCCAGCAGCGCGCTGGGACAGGGGTGGGAGACCCAGTACTTC
>.|TRBV6-1|TRBJ1-2|.
CASSPQGENGYTF
TGTGCCAGCAGCCCACAGGGAGAGAATGGCTACACCTTC
>.|TRBV20-1|TRBJ1-4|.
CSARGRAKLFF
TGCAGTGCTAGAGGCAGGGCCAAACTGTTTTTT
>.|TRBV9|TRBJ2-7|TRBD2
CASSPGLAGGPVYEQYF
TGTGCCAGCAGCCCCGGACTAGCGGGGGGGCCGGTCTACGAGCAGTACTTC
>few|TRBV9|TRBJ2-7|TRBD1
CASSVGAGGGEQYF
TGTGCCAGCAGCGTAGGGGCAGGGGGCGGCGAGCAGTACTTC
>.|TRBV18|TRBJ1-2|.
CASSPRGLNYGYTF
TGTGCCAGCTCACCACGGGGCCTTAACTATGGCTACACCTTC
>.|TRBV27|TRBJ1-2|.
CASSLGGGLYGYTF
TGTGCCAGCAGTTTAGGGGGGGGCCTCTATGGCTACACCTTC
>few|TRBV5-1|TRBJ2-5|TRBD1
CASSSRQGWETQYF
TGCGCCAGCAGCTCCCGACAGGGGTGGGAGACCCAGTACTTC
>.|TRBV4-2|TRBJ2-3|.
CASVSGPGMNTQYF
TGTGCCAGCGTGAGCGGCCCCGGGATGAATACGCAGTATTTT
>few|TRBV7-9|TRBJ2-1|TRBD2
CASNLMGTSGNNEQFF
TGTGCCAGCAACTTAATGGGTACTAGCGGGAACAATGAGCAGTTCTTC